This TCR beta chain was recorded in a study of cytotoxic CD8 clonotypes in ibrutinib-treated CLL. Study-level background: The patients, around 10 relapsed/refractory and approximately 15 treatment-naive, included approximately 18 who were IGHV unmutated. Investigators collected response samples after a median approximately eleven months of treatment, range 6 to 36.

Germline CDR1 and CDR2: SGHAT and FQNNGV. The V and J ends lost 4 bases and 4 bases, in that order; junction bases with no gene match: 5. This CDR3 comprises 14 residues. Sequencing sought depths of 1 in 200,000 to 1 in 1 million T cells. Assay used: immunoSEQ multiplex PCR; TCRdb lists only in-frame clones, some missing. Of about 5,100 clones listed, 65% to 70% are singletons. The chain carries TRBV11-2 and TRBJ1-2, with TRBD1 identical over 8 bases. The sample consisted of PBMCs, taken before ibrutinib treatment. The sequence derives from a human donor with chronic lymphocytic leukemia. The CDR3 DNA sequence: TGTGCCAGCAGCTGGACAGGGTGGGCCTATGGCTACACCTTC. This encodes CASSWTGWAYGYTF.